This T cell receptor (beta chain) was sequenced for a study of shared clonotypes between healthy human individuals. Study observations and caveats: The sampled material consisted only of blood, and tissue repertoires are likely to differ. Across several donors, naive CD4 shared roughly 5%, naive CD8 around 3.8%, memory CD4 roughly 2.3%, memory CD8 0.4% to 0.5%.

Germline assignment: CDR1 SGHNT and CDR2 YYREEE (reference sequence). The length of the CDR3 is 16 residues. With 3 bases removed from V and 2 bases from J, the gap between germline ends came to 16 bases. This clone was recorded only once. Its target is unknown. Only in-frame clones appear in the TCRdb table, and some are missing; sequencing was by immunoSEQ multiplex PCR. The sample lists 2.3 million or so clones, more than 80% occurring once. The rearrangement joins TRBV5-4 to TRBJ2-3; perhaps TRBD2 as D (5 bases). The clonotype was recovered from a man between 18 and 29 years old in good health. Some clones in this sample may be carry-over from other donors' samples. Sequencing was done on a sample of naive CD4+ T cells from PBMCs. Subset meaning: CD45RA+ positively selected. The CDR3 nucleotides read TGTGCCAGCAGCTCCAAGGCGGACTCTAACACAGATACGCAGTATTTT. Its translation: CASSSKADSNTDTQYF.